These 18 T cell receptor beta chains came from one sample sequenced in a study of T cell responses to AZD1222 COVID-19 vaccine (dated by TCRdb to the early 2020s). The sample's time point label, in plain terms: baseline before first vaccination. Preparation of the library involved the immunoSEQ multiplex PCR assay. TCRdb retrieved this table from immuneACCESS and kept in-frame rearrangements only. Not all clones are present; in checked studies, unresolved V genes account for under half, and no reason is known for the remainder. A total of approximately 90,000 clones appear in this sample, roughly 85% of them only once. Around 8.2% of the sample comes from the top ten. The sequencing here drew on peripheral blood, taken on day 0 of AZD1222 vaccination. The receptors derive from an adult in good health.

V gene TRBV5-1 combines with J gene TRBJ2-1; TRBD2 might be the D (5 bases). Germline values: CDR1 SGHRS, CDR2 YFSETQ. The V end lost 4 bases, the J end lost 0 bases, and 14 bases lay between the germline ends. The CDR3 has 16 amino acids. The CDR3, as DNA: TGCGCCAGCAGCCAAGAGCGGCGAGACTCCTACAATGAGCAGTTCTTC. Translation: CASSQERRDSYNEQFF.

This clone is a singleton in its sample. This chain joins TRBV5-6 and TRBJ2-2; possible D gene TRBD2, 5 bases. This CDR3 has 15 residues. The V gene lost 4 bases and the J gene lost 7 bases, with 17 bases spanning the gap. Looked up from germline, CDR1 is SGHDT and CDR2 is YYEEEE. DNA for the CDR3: TGTGCCAGCAGCATACGGACTTCCTTGGGCGGGGAGCTGTTTTTT. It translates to CASSIRTSLGGELFF.

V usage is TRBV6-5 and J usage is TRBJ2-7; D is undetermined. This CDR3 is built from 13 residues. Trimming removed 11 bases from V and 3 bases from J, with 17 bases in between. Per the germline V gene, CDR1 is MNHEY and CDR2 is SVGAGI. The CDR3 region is CASAIGPRYEQYF. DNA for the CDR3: TGTGCCTCGGCCATCGGACCCCGCTACGAGCAGTACTTC.

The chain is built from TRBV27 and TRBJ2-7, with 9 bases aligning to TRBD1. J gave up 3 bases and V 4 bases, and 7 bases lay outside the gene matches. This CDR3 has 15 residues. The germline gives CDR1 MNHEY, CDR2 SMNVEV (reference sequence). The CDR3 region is CASSSQGANFYEQYF. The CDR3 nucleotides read TGTGCCAGCAGTTCACAGGGGGCGAATTTCTACGAGCAGTACTTC.

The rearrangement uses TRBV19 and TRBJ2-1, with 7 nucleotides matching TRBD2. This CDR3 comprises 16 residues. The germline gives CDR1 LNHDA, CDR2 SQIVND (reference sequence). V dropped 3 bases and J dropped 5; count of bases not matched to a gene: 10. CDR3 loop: CASSIITAGPNNEQFF. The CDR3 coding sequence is TGTGCCAGTAGTATCATTACAGCGGGACCGAACAATGAGCAGTTCTTC.

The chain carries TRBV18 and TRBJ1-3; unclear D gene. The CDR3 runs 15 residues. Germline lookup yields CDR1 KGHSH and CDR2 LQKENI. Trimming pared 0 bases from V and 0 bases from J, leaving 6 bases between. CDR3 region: CASSPPAGSGNTIYF. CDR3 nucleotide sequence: TGTGCCAGCTCACCACCGGCGGGCTCTGGAAACACCATATATTTT.

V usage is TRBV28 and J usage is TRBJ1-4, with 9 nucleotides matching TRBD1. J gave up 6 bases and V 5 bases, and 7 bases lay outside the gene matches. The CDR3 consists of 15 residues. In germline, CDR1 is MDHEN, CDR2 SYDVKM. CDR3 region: CASSLPTGGDEKLFF. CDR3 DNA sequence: TGTGCCAGCAGTCTCCCGACAGGGGGGGATGAAAAACTGTTTTTT.

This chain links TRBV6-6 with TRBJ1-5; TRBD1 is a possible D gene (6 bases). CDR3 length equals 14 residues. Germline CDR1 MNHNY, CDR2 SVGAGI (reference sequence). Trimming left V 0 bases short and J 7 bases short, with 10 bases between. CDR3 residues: CASSYSGAGQPQHF. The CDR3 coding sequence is TGTGCCAGCAGTTACTCGGGGGCTGGGCAGCCCCAGCATTTT.

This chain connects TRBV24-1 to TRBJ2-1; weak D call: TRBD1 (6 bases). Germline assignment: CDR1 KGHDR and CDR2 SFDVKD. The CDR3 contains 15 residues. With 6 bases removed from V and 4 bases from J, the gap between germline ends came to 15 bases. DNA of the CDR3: TGTGCCACCAGTACGGGACCCACAGGGTACAATGAGCAGTTCTTC. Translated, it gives CATSTGPTGYNEQFF.

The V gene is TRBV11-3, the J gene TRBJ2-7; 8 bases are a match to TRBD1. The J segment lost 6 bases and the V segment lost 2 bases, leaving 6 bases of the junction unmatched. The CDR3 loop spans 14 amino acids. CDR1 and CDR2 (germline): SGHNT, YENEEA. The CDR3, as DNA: TGTGCCAGCAGCTTAAGGACAGGGAAGTTCGAGCAGTACTTC. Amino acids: CASSLRTGKFEQYF.

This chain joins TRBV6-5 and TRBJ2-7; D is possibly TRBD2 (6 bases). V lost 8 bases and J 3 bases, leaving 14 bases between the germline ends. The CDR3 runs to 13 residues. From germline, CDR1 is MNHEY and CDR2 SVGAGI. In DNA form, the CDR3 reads TGTGCCAGCGGTCGGGACTCACGCTACGAGCAGTACTTC. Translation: CASGRDSRYEQYF.

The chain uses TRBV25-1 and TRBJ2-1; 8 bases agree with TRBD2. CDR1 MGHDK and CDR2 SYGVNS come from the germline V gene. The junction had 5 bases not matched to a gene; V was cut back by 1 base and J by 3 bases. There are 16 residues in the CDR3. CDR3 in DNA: TGTGCCAGCAGTGAATTCGGCGGGGGGTTCTACAATGAGCAGTTCTTC. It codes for CASSEFGGGFYNEQFF.

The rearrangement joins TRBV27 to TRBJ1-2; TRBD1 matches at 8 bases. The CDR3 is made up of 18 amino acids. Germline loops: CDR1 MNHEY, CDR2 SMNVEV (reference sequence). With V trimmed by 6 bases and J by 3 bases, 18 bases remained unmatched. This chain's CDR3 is CASSYLTLRGQVDYGYTF. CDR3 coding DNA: TGTGCCAGCAGCTACCTCACCCTCAGGGGGCAGGTCGACTATGGCTACACCTTC.

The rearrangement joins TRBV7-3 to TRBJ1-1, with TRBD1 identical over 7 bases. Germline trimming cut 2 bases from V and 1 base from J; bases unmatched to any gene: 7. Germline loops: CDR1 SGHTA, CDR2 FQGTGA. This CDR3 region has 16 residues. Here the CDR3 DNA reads TGTGCCAGCAGCTTACAGCCTCGGACAGGGAACACTGAAGCTTTCTTT. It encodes CASSLQPRTGNTEAFF.

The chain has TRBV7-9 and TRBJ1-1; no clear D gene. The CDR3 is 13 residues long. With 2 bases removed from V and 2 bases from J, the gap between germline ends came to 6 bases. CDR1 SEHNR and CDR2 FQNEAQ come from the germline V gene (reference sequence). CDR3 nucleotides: TGTGCCAGCAGCTTATGGGGAAACACTGAAGCTTTCTTT. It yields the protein CASSLWGNTEAFF.

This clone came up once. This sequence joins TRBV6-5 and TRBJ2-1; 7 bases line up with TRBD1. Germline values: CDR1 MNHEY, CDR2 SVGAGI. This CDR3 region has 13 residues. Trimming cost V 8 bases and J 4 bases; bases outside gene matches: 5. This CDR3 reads CASLPGQYNEQFF. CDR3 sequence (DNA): TGTGCCAGCCTGCCGGGACAGTACAATGAGCAGTTCTTC.

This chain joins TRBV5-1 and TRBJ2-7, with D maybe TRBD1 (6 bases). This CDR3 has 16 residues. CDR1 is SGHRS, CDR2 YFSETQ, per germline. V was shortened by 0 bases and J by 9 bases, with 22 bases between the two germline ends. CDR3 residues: CASSLEVTQGFRGQYF. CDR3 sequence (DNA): TGCGCCAGCAGCTTGGAGGTGACTCAGGGGTTCAGGGGGCAGTACTTC.

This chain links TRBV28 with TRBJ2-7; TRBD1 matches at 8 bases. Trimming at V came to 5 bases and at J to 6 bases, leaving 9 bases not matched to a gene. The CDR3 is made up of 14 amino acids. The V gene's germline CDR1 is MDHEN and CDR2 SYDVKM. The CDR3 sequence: CASSPGTGVSEQYF. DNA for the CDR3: TGTGCCAGCAGTCCCGGGACAGGAGTTTCCGAGCAGTACTTC.